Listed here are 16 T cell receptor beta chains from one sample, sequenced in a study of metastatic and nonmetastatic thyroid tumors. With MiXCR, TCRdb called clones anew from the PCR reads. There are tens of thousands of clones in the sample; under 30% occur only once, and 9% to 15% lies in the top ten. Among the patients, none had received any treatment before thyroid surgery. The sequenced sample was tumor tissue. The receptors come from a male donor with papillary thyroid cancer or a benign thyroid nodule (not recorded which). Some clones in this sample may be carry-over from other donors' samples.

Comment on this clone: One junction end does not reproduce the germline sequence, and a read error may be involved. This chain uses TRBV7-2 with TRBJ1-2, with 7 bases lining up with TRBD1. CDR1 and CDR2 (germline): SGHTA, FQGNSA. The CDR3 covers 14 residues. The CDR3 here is CASSFNRGVYCYTF. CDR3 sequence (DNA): TGTGCCAGCAGCTTTAACAGGGGTGTCTATTGCTACACCTTC.

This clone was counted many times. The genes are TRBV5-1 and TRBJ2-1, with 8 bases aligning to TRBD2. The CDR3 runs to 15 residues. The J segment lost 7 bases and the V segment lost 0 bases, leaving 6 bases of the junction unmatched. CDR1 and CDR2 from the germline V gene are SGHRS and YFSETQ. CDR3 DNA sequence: TGCGCCAGCAGCTTGGAAGCGGGAGCAATTAATGAGCAGTTCTTC. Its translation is CASSLEAGAINEQFF.

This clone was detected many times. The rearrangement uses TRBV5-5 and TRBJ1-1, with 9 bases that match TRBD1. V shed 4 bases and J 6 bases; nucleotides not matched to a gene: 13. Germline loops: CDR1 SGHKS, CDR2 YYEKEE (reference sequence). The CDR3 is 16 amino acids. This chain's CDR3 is CASSVQGAGISPEAFF. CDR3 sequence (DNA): TGTGCCAGCAGCGTACAGGGGGCTGGTATTTCCCCTGAAGCTTTCTTT.

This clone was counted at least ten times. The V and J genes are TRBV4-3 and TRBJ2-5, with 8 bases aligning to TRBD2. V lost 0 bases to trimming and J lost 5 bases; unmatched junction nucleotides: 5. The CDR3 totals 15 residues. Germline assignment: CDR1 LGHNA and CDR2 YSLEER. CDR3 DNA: TGCGCCAGCAGCCAAGATCGGGGGGGGCGGGAGACCCAGTACTTC. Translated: CASSQDRGGRETQYF.

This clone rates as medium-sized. This chain's CDR3 is CASTGLAGPNNEQFF. DNA for the CDR3: TGTGCCAGCACCGGACTAGCGGGACCGAACAATGAGCAGTTCTTC. The chain is built from TRBV6-2 or TRBV6-3 and TRBJ2-1; 12 bases align to TRBD2. The CDR3 is 15 residues long. Germline CDR1 MNHEY, CDR2 SVGEGT. With 7 bases clipped from V and 5 bases from J, the junction kept 6 bases outside the gene matches.

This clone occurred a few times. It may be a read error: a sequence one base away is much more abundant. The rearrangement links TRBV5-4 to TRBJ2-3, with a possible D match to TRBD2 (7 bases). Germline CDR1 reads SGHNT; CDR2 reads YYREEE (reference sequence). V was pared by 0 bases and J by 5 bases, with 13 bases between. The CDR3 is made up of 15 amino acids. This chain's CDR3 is CASSLVPGEGDTQYF. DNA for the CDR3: TGTGCCAGCAGCTTGGTACCAGGGGAGGGAGATACGCAGTATTTT.

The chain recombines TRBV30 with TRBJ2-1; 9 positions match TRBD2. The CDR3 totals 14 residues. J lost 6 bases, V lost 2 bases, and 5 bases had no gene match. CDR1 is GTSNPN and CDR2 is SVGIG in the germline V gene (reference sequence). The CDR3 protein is CAWSFGTSLNEQFF. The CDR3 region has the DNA TGTGCCTGGAGTTTCGGGACTAGCCTCAATGAGCAGTTCTTC. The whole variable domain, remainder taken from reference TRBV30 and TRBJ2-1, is SQTIHQWPATLVQPVGSPLSLECTVEGTSNPNLYWYRQAAGRGLQLLFYSVGIGQISSEVPQNLSASRPQDRQFILSSKKLLLSDSGFYLCAWSFGTSLNEQFFGPGTRLTVL.

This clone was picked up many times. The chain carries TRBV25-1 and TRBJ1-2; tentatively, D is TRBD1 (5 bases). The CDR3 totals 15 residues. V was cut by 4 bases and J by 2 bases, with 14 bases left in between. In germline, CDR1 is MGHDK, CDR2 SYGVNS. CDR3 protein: CASSVQGRGNYGYTF. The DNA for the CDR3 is TGTGCCAGCAGTGTGCAGGGTAGGGGAAACTATGGCTACACCTTC.

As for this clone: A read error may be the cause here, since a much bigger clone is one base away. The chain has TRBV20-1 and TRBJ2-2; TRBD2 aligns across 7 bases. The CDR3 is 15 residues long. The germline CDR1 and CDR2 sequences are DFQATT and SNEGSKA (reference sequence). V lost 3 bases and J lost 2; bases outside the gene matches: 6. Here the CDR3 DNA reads TGCAGTGCTAGCGGGTCTAGCGGAAACACCGGGGAGCTGTTTTTT. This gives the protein CSASGSSGNTGELFF.

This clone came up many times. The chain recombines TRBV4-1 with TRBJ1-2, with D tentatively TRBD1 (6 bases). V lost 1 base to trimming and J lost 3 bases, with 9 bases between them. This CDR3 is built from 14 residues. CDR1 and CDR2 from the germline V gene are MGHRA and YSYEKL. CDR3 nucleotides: TGCGCCAGCAGCCAAGTCGGACAGTACTATGGCTACACCTTC. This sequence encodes CASSQVGQYYGYTF.

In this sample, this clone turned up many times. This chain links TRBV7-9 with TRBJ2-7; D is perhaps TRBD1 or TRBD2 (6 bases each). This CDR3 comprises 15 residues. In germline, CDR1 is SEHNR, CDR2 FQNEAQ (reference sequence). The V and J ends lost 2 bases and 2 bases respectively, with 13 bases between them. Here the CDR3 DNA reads TGTGCCAGCAGCTTATCGGGGGCCGCCCCCTACGAGCAGTACTTC. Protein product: CASSLSGAAPYEQYF.

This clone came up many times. In DNA form, the CDR3 reads TGCGCCAGCAGCCACCAGGCGAGGGGGGAGGGCCGTGACGAGCAGTACTTC. Its protein product is CASSHQARGEGRDEQYF. The gene calls are TRBV4-3 and TRBJ2-7; the D gene is possibly TRBD2 (7 bases). V gave up 3 bases and J gave up 5 bases, with 23 bases separating them. Per the germline V gene, CDR1 is LGHNA and CDR2 is YSLEER. The CDR3 runs to 17 residues.

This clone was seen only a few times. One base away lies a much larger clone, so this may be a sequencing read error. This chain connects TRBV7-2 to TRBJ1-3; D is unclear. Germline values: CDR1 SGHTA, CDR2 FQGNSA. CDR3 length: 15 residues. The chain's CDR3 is CASSLETLPGDTIYF. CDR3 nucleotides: TGTGCCAGCAGCTTAGAGACCCTACCTGGAGACACCATATATTTT.

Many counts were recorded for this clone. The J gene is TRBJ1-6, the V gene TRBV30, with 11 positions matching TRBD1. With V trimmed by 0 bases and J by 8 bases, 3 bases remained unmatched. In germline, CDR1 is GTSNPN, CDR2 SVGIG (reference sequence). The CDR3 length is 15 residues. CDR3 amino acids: CAWSVRGQGDSPLHF. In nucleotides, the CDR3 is TGTGCCTGGAGTGTTAGGGGACAGGGGGATTCACCCCTCCACTTT. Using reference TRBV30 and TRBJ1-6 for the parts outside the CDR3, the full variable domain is SQTIHQWPATLVQPVGSPLSLECTVEGTSNPNLYWYRQAAGRGLQLLFYSVGIGQISSEVPQNLSASRPQDRQFILSSKKLLLSDSGFYLCAWSVRGQGDSPLHFGNGTRLTVT.

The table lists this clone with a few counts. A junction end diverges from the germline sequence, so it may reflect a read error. Written as DNA, the CDR3 is TGTGCCAGCAGGTCCGCGCGGATCAACTCCGTTCAGCCCCAGCAATTT. Encoded protein: CASRSARINSVQPQQF. J is TRBJ1-5 and V is TRBV6-1, with D uncertain. CDR1 is MNHNS and CDR2 is SASEGT in the germline V gene. CDR3 length equals 16 residues.

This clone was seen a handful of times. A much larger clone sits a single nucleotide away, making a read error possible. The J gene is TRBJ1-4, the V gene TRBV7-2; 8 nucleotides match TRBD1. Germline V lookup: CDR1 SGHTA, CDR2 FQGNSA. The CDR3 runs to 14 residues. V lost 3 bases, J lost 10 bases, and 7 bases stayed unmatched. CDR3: CASSLLQGEGKLFF. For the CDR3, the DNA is TGTGCCAGCAGCTTGCTACAGGGGGAAGGAAAACTGTTTTTT.